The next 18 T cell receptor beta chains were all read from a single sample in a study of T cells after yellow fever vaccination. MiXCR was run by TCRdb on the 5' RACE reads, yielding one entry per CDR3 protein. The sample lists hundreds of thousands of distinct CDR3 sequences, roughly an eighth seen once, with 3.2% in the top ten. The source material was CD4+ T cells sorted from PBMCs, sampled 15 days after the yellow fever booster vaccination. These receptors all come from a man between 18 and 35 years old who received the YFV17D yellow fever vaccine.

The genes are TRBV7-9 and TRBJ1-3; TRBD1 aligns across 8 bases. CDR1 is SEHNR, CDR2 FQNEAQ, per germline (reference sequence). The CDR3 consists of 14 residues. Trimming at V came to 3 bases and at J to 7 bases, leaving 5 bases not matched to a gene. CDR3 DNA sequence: TGTGCCAGCAGCTTCCCGGACAGGGCGAACACCATATATTTT. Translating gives CASSFPDRANTIYF.

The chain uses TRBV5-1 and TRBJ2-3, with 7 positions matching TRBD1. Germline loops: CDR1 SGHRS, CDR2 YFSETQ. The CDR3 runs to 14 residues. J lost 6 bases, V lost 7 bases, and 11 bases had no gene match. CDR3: CASATGSFTDTQYF. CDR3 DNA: TGCGCCAGCGCGACAGGGAGCTTTACCGATACGCAGTATTTT.

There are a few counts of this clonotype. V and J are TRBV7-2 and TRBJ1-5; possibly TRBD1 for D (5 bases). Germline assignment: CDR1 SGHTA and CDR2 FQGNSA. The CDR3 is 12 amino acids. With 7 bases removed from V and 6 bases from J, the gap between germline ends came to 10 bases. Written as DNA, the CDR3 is TGTGCCAGCACCCTCCAGGGTCAGCCCCAGCATTTT. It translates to CASTLQGQPQHF.

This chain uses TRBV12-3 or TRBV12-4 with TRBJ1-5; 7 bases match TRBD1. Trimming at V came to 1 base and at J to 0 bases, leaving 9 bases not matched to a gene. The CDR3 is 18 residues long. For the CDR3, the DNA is TGTGCCAGCAGTTTAGGCGGGACAGACGGATATAGCAATCAGCCCCAGCATTTT. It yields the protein CASSLGGTDGYSNQPQHF.

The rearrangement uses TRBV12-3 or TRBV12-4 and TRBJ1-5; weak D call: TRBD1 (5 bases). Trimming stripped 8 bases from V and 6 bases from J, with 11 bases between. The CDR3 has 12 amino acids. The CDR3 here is CASGRGIQPQHF. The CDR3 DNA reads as TGTGCCAGCGGGAGGGGTATTCAGCCCCAGCATTTT.

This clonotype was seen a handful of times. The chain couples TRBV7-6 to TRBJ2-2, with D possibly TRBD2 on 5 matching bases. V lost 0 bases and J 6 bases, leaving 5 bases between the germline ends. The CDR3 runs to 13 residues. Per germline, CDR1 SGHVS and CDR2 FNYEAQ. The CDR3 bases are TGTGCCAGCAGCTTAGCGGAGGCCGGGGAGCTGTTTTTT. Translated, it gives CASSLAEAGELFF.

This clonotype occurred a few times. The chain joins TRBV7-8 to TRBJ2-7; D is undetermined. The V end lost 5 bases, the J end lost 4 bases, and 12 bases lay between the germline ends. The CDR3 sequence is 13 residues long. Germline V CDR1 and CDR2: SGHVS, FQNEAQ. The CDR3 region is CASSPRMEYEQYF. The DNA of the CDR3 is TGTGCCAGCAGCCCACGGATGGAGTACGAGCAGTACTTC.

The CDR3 loop is CASSEWVGTYEQYV. CDR3 nucleotide sequence: TGTGCCAGCAGTGAATGGGTGGGGACCTACGAGCAGTACGTC. The chain uses TRBV6-1 and TRBJ2-7, with D unclear. V lost 2 bases and J lost 2, with 10 bases in between. Looked up from germline, CDR1 is MNHNS and CDR2 is SASEGT. There are 14 residues in the CDR3.

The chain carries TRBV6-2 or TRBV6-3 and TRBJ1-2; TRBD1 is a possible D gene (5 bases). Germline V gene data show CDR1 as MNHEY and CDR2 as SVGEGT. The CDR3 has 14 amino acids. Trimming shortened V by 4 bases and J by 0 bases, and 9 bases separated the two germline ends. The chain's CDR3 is CASSSGGSNYGYTF. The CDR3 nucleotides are TGTGCCAGCAGTTCCGGGGGATCTAACTATGGCTACACCTTC.

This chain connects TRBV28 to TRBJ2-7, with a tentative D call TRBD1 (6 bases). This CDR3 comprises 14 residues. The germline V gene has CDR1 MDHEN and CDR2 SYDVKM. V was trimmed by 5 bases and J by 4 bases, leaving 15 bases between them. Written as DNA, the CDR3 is TGTGCCAGCAGTACCAGGGACACCTCATACGAGCAGTACGTC. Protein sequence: CASSTRDTSYEQYV.

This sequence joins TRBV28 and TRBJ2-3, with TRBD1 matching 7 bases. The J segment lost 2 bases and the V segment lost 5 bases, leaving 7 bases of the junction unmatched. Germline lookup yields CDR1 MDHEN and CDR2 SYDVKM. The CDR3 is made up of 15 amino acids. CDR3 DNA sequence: TGTGCCAGCAGTGCCCGGGACAGAGCCACAGATACGCAGTATTTT. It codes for CASSARDRATDTQYF.

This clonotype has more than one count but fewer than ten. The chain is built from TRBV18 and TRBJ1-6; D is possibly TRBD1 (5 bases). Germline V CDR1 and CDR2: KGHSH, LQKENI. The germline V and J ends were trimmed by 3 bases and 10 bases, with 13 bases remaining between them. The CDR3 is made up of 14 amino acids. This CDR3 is CASSPGSGYSPLHF. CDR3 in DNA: TGTGCCAGCTCACCGGGTTCAGGGTACTCACCCCTCCACTTT.

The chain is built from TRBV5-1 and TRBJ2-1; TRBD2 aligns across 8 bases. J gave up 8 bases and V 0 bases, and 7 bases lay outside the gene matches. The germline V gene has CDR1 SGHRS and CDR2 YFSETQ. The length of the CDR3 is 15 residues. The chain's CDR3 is CASSLAGGGFDEQFF. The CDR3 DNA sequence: TGCGCCAGCAGCTTGGCGGGCGGGGGGTTCGATGAGCAGTTCTTC.

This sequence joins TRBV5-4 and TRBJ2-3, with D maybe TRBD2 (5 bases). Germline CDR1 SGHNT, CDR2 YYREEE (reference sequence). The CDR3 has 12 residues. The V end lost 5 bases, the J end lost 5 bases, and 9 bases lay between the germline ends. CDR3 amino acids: CASRSEGDTQYF. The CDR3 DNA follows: TGTGCCAGCAGGAGCGAGGGAGATACGCAGTATTTT.

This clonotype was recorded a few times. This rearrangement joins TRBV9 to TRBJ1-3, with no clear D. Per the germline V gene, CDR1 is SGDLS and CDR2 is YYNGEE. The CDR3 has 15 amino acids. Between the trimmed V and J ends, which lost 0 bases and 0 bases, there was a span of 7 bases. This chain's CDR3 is CASSVGGISGNTIYF. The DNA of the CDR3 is TGTGCCAGCAGCGTAGGGGGAATCTCTGGAAACACCATATATTTT.

CDR3 in amino acids: CASSSWTNSNEQFF. DNA for the CDR3: TGTGCCAGCAGTTCCTGGACTAATTCCAATGAGCAGTTCTTC. The rearrangement uses TRBV27 and TRBJ2-1; D may be TRBD2 (6 bases). This CDR3 region has 14 residues. CDR1 and CDR2 (germline): MNHEY, SMNVEV (reference sequence). V was shortened by 4 bases and J by 6 bases, with 13 bases between the two germline ends.

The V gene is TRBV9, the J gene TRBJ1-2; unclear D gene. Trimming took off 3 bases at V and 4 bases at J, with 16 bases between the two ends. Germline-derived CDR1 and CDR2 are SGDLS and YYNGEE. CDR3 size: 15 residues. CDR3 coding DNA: TGTGCCAGCAGCGCCGACACCTACCGGGTCTATGGCTACACCTTC. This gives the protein CASSADTYRVYGYTF.

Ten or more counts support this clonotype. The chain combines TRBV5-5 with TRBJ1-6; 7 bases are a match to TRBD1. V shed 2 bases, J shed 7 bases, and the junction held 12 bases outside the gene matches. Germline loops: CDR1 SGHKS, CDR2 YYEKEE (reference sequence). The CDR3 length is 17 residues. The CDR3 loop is CASSFGFDRVMNSPLHF. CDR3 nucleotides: TGTGCCAGCAGCTTCGGATTCGACAGGGTGATGAATTCACCCCTCCACTTT.